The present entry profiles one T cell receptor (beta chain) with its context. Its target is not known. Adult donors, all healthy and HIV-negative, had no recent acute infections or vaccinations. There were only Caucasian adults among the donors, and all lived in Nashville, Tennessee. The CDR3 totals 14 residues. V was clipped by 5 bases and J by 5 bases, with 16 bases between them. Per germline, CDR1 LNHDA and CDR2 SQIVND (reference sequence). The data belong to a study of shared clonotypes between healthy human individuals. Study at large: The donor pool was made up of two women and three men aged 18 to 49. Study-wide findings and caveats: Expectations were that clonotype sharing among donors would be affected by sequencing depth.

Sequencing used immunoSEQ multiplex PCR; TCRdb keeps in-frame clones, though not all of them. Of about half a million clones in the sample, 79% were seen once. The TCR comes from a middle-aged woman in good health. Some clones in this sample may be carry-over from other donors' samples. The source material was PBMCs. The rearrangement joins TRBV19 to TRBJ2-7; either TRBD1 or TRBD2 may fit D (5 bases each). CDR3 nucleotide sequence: TGTGCCAGTAGTGTCCCGGGGCTCAGGCACGAGCAGTACTTC. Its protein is CASSVPGLRHEQYF.